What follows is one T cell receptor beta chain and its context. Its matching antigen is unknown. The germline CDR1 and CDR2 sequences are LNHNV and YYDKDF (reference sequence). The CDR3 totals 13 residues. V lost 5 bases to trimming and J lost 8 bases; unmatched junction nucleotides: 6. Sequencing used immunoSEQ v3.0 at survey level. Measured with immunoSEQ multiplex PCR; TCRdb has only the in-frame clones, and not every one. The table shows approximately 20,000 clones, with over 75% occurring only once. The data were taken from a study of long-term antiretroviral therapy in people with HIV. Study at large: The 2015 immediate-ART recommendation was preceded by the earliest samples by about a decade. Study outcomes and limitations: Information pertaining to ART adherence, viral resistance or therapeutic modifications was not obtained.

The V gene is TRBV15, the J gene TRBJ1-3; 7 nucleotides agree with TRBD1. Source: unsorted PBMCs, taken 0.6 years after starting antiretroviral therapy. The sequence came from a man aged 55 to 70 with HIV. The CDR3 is CATSGNRGDTIYF. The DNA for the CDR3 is TGTGCCACCAGCGGGAACAGGGGAGACACCATATATTTT.